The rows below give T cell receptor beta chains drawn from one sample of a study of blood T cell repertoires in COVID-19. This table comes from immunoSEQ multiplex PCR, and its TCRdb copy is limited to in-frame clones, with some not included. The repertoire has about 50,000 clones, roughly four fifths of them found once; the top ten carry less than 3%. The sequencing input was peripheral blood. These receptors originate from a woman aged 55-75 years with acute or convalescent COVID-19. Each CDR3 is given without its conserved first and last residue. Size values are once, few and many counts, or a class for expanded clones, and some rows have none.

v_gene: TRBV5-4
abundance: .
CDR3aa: ASSLPFGSGKNLYNEQF

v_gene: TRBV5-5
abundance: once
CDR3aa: ASSFPPGQGFSKNIQY

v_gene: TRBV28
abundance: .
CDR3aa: ASSLMYEGLNTEAF

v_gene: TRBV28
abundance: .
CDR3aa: ASRFPGTVTNTGELF

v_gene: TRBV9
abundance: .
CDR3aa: ASSDQGAGNSPLH

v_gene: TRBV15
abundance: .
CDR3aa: ATSRRTASYNEQF

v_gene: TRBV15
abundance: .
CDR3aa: ATSIRGSTGELF

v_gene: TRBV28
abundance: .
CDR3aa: ASSWGNSNQPQH

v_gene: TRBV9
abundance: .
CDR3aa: ASSPGQDGNTIY

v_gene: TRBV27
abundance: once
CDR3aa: ASSFSGRDGTEQY

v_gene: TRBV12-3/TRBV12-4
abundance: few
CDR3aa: ASSSSTGRAF

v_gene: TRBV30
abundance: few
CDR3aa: ACSGSGRSYNEQF

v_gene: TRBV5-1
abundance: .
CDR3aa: ASSSVKSSGSLNEQF

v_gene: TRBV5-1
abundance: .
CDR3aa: ASSLATINTEAF

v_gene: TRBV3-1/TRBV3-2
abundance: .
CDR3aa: ASSQRPGTGAYGYT

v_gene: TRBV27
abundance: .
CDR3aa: ASRGLAGGVQY

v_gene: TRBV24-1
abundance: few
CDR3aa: ATSGQGAREQY

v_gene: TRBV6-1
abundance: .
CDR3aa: ASSESFSGLPYEQY

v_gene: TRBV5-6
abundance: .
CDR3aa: ASSTGTGSGYT

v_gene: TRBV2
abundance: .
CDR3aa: ASRRDRANLSGNTIY

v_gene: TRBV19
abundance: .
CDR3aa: ASSFRQDGFNQPQH

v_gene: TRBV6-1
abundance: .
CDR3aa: ASSSPAGGPYEQY

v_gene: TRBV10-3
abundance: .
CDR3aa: AIRPDPGLARERSSYNEQF

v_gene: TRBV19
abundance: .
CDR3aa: ASRKGGDSNQPQH

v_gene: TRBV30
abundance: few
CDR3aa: AWSPSRGFFNEQF

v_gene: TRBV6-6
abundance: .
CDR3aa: ASSPKGWGQGSYEQY